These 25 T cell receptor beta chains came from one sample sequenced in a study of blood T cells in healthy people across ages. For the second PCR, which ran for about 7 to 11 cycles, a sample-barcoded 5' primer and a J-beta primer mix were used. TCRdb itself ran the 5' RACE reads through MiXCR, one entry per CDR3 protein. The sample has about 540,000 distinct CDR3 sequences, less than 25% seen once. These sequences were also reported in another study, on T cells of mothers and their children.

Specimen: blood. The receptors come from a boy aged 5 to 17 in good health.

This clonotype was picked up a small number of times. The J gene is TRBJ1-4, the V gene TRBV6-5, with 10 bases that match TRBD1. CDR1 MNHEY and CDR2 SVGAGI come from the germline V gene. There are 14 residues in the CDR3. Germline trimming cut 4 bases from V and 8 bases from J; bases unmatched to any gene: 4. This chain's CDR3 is CASSWDRGGEKLFF. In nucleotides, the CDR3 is TGTGCCAGCAGTTGGGACAGGGGAGGGGAAAAACTGTTTTTT.

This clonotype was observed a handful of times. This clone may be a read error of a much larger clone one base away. The CDR3 DNA follows: TGTGCCGGCAGCCAAGAAGGATTCGAAACCGGGGAGCTGTTTTTT. The encoded protein is CAGSQEGFETGELFF. The J gene is TRBJ2-2, the V gene TRBV3-1; the D is unclear. The CDR3 covers 15 residues. In germline, CDR1 is LGHDT, CDR2 YNNKEL (reference sequence). The full variable domain, its missing parts supplied by reference TRBV3-1 and TRBJ2-2, is DTAVSQTPKYLVTQMGNDKSIKCEQNLGHDTMYWYKQDSKKFLKIMFSYNNKELIINETVPNRFSPKSPDKAHLNLHINSLELGDSAVYFCAGSQEGFETGELFFGEGSRLTVL.

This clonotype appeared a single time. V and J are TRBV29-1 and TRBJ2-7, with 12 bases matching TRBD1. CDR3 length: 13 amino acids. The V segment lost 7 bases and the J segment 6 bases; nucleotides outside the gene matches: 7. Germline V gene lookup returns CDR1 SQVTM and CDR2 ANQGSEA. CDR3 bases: TGCAGCGCAGCGGGACAGGGGGCGGGCGAGCAGTACTTC. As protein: CSAAGQGAGEQYF.

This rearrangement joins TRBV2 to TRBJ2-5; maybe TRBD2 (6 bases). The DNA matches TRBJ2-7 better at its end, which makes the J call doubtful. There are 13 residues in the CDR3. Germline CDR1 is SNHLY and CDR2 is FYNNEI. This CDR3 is CASRSGRVYEQYF. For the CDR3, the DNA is TGTGCCAGTCGAAGCGGGCGCGTTTACGAGCAGTACTTC.

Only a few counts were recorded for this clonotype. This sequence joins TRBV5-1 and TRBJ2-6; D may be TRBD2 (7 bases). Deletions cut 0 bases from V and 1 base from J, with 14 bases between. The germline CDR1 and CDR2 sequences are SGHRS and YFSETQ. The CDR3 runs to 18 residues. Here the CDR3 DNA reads TGCGCCAGCAGCTTGGCTTGGGGGGGCCTTTCTGGGGCCAACGTCCTGACTTTC. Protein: CASSLAWGGLSGANVLTF.

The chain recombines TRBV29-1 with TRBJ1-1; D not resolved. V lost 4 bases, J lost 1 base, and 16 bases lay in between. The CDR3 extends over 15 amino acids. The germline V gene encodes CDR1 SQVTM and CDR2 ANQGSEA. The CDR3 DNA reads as TGCAGCGTTGGATCGAATTGGGAAAAGAACACTGAAGCTTTCTTT. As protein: CSVGSNWEKNTEAFF.

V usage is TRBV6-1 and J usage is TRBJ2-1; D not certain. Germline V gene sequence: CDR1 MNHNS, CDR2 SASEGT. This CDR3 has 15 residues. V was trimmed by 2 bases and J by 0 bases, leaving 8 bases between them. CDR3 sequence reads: CASSEMSLSYNEQFF. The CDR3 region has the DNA TGTGCCAGCAGTGAAATGAGCCTCTCCTACAATGAGCAGTTCTTC.

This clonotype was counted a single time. The CDR3, as DNA: TGTGCCACCAGCAAGGCTAGCGGGAGGATAGATACGCAGTATTTT. Translating it yields CATSKASGRIDTQYF. J is TRBJ2-3 and V is TRBV15; TRBD2 aligns across 11 bases. Germline V gene lookup returns CDR1 LNHNV and CDR2 YYDKDF (reference sequence). This CDR3 comprises 15 residues. V lost 4 bases and J lost 5; bases outside the gene matches: 5.

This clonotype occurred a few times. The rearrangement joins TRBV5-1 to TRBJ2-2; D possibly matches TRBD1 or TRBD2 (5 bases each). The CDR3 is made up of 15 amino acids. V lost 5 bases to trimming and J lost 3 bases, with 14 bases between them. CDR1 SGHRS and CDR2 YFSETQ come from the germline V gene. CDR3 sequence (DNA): TGCGCCAGCAGTCTTGGCAGAGGGGACACCGGGGAGCTGTTTTTT. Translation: CASSLGRGDTGELFF.

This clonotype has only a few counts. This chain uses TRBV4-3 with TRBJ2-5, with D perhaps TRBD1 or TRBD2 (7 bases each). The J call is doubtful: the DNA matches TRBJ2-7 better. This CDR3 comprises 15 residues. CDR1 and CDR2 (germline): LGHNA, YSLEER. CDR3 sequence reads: CASSQGTGDYYEQYF. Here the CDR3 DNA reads TGCGCCAGCAGCCAAGGTACAGGGGACTACTACGAGCAGTACTTC.

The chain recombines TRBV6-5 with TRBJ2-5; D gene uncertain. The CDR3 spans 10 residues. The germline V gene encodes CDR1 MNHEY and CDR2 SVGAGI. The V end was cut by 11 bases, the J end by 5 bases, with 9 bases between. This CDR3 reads CACIGETQYF. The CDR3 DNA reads TGTGCCTGCATCGGGGAGACCCAGTACTTC.

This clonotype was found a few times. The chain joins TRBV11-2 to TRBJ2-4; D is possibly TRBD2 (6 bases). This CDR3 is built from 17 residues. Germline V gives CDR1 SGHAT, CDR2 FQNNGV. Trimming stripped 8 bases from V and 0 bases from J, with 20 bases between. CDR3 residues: CASGASDQLLAKNIQYF. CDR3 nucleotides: TGTGCCAGCGGGGCTAGCGATCAGTTATTAGCCAAAAACATTCAGTACTTC.

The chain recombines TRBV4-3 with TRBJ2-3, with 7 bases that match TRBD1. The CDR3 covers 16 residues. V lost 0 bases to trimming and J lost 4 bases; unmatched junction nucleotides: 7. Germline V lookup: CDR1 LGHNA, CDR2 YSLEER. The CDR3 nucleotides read TGCGCCAGCAGCCAAGATGGACAGGTTCGCGCAGATACGCAGTATTTT. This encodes CASSQDGQVRADTQYF.

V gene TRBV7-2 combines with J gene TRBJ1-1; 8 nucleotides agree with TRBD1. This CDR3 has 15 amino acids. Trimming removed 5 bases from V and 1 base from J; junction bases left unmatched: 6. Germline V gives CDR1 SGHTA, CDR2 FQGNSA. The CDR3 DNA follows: TGTGCCAGCAGCAAAGACAGGGGCGGGAACACTGAAGCTTTCTTT. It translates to CASSKDRGGNTEAFF.

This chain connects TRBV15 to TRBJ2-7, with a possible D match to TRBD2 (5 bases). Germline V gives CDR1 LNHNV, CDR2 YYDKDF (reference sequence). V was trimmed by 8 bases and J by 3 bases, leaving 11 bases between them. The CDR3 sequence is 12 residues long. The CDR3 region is CATREAGYEQYF. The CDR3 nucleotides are TGTGCCACCCGGGAAGCCGGCTACGAGCAGTACTTC.

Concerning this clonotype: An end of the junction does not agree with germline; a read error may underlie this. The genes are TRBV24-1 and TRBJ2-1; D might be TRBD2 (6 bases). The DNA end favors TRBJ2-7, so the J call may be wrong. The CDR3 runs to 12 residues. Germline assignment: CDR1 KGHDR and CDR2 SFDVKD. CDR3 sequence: CATSAGGYEQYF. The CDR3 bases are TGTGCCACTAGTGCCGGGGGCTACGAGCAGTACTTC.

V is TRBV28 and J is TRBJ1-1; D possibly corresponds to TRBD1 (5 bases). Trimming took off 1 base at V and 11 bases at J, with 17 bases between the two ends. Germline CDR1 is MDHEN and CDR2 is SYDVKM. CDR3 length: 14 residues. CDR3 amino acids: CASSLFTGGSAAFF. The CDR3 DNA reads TGTGCCAGCAGTTTATTTACCGGGGGTAGCGCGGCTTTCTTT. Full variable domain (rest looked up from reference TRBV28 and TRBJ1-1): DVKVTQSSRYLVKRTGEKVFLECVQDMDHENMFWYRQDPGLGLRLIYFSYDVKMKEKGDIPEGYSVSREKKERFSLILESASTNQTSMYLCASSLFTGGSAAFFGQGTRLTVV.

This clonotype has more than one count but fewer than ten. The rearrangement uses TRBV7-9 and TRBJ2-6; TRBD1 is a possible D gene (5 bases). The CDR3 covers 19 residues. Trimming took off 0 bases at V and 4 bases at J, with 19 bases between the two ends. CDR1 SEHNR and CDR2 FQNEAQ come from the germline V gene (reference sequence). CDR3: CASSLAPQARLVGANVLTF. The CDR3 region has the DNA TGTGCCAGCAGCTTAGCGCCACAGGCCCGACTCGTCGGGGCCAACGTCCTGACTTTC. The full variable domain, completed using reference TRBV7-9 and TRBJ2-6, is DTGVSQNPRHKITKRGQNVTFRCDPISEHNRLYWYRQTLGQGPEFLTYFQNEAQLEKSRLLSDRFSAERPKGSFSTLEIQRTEQGDSAMYLCASSLAPQARLVGANVLTFGAGSRLTVL.

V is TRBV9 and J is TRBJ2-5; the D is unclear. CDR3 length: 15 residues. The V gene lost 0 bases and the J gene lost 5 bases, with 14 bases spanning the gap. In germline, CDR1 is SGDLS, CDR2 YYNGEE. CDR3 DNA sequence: TGTGCCAGCAGCGTAGGACGTATCGTGACCGAGACCCAGTACTTC. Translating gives CASSVGRIVTETQYF.

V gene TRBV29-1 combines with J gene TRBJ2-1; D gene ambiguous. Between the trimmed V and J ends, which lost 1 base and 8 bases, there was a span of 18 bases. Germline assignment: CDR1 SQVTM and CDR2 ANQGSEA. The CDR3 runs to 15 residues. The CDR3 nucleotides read TGCAGCGTTGAAGTTGAGTCGAGAGCTGTAGATGAGCAGTTCTTC. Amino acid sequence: CSVEVESRAVDEQFF.

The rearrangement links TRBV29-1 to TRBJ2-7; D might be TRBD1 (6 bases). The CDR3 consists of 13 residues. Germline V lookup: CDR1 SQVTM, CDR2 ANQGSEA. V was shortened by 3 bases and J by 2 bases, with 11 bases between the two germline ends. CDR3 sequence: CSVDADSTYEQYF. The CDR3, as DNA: TGCAGCGTTGACGCGGACAGTACCTACGAGCAGTACTTC.

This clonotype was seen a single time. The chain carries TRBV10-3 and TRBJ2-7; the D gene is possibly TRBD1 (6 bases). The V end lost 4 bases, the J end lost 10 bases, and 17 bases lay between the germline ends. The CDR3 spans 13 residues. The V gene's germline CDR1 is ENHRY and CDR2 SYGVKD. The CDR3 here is CAISGIVSGHQYF. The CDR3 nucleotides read TGTGCCATCAGTGGAATAGTCTCGGGACACCAGTACTTC.

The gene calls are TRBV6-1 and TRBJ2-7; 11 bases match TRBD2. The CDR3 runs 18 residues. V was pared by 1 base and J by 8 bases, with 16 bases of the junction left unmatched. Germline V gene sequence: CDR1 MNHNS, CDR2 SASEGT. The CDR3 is CASSEEVWGRLAGYKQYF. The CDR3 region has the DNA TGTGCCAGCAGTGAAGAGGTTTGGGGCAGACTAGCGGGATATAAGCAGTACTTC.

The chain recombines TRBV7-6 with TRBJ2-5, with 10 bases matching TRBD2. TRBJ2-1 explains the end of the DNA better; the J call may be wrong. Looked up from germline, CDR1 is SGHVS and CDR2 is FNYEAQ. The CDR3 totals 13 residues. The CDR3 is CASSFSGGSPQFF. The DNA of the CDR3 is TGTGCCAGCAGCTTTAGCGGGGGGAGCCCCCAGTTCTTC.

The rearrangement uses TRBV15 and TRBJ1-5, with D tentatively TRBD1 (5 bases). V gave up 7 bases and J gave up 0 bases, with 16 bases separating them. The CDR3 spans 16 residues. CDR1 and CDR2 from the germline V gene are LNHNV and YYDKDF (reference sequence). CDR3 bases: TGTGCCACCAAGGGGAGCAGGGAAGATAGCAATCAGCCCCAGCATTTT. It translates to CATKGSREDSNQPQHF.